The next 26 T cell receptor beta chains were all read from a single sample in a study of Ad26.COV2.S vaccination and SARS-CoV-2 variants. The assay was immunoSEQ multiplex PCR, and TCRdb's table has in-frame clones only and misses some. The sample consists of 450,000 to 550,000 clones, roughly nine tenths of them appearing once. The treatment denotes: 15 to 20 received Ad26.COV2.S at low or high dose, single or two shots; 5 received placebo; per-sample allocation not given. Each sample was drawn 63 days after the first injection (of vaccine or placebo). The specimen comprised peripheral blood, sampled in a trial of Ad26.COV2.S vaccine versus placebo. Every receptor here comes from a person aged 18-60 years who received the Ad26.COV2.S COVID-19 vaccine or a placebo.

CDR3 protein: CAWSRLTGTVPEAFF. CDR3 DNA: TGTGCCTGGAGTCGCCTGACAGGGACTGTTCCTGAAGCTTTCTTT. The chain links TRBV30 to TRBJ1-1, with TRBD1 identical over 7 bases. Trimming took 2 bases from V and 6 from J; bases not matched to a gene: 12. This CDR3 has 15 residues. Germline V gene data show CDR1 as GTSNPN and CDR2 as SVGIG (reference sequence).

The V gene is TRBV9, the J gene TRBJ2-7; a weak D match, TRBD2 (5 bases). Trimming stripped 4 bases from V and 0 bases from J, with 20 bases between. The CDR3 covers 17 residues. Germline assignment: CDR1 SGDLS and CDR2 YYNGEE. This CDR3 is CASSPFPLSGISYEQYF. CDR3 nucleotide sequence: TGTGCCAGCAGCCCCTTCCCTTTGTCGGGAATCTCCTACGAGCAGTACTTC.

The J gene is TRBJ2-1, the V gene TRBV28; a possible D gene is TRBD1 (5 bases). The V gene lost 2 bases and the J gene lost 0 bases, with 5 bases spanning the gap. Germline V gives CDR1 MDHEN, CDR2 SYDVKM. The CDR3 sequence is 14 residues long. CDR3 region: CASSLDSSYNEQFF. CDR3 DNA: TGTGCCAGCAGTTTAGACAGCTCCTACAATGAGCAGTTCTTC. Full variable domain (missing parts from reference TRBV28 and TRBJ2-1): DVKVTQSSRYLVKRTGEKVFLECVQDMDHENMFWYRQDPGLGLRLIYFSYDVKMKEKGDIPEGYSVSREKKERFSLILESASTNQTSMYLCASSLDSSYNEQFFGPGTRLTVL.

The genes are TRBV10-3 and TRBJ2-7, with D perhaps TRBD1 or TRBD2 (5 bases each). The CDR3 covers 14 residues. V shed 7 bases and J shed 0 bases, with 13 bases lying between them. The germline V gene encodes CDR1 ENHRY and CDR2 SYGVKD. CDR3 nucleotides: TGTGCCATCACCCAGGGACGGAACTCCTACGAGCAGTACTTC. Protein product: CAITQGRNSYEQYF.

This clone has a handful of counts. The chain uses TRBV28 and TRBJ1-2, with D uncertain. Germline V gene sequence: CDR1 MDHEN, CDR2 SYDVKM. The CDR3 totals 11 residues. Trimming removed 2 bases from V and 8 bases from J, with 6 bases in between. The CDR3 nucleotides are TGTGCCAGCAGTTTAGATAAAGGCTACACCTTC. Translating gives CASSLDKGYTF.

The chain combines TRBV29-1 with TRBJ2-1; tentative D call: TRBD2 (6 bases). The CDR3 is 14 residues long. Germline V gene sequence: CDR1 SQVTM, CDR2 ANQGSEA. V lost 5 bases to trimming and J lost 3 bases, with 14 bases between them. Here the CDR3 reads CSVSGGAIYNEQFF. Written as DNA, the CDR3 is TGCAGCGTTTCTGGCGGGGCGATCTACAATGAGCAGTTCTTC.

The rearrangement joins TRBV21-1 to TRBJ1-5. TRBV21-1 corresponds to a pseudogene. CDR3 length equals 14 residues. As DNA, the CDR3 is TGTGCCAGCAGCAAAGACGGTGCTAATCAGCCCCAGCATTTT. It codes for CASSKDGANQPQHF.

V usage is TRBV11-2 and J usage is TRBJ2-3; 14 nucleotides line up with TRBD2. Germline V gives CDR1 SGHAT, CDR2 FQNNGV. The CDR3 contains 18 residues. Trimming removed 5 bases from V and 1 base from J; junction bases left unmatched: 8. As DNA, the CDR3 is TGTGCCAGCAGCCCGAGGGGGACTAGCGGGAGTGGCACAGATACGCAGTATTTT. Protein: CASSPRGTSGSGTDTQYF.

J is TRBJ1-5 and V is TRBV7-3, with D perhaps matching TRBD1 (5 bases). Germline V lookup: CDR1 SGHTA, CDR2 FQGTGA. This CDR3 spans 16 amino acids. V gave up 4 bases and J gave up 1 base, with 14 bases separating them. The CDR3 spells CASSSFRAPSNQPQHF. CDR3 DNA: TGTGCCAGCAGCTCCTTCAGGGCTCCGAGCAATCAGCCCCAGCATTTT.

The sample holds a few counts of this clone. CDR3 protein: CASNPGNQPQHF. The CDR3 DNA reads TGTGCCAGTAACCCGGGCAATCAGCCCCAGCATTTT. The V call is TRBV19, the J call TRBJ1-5; D not resolved. In germline, CDR1 is LNHDA, CDR2 SQIVND (reference sequence). The CDR3 loop spans 12 amino acids. Trimming cost V 7 bases and J 2 bases, with 6 bases left between them.

The chain joins TRBV11-2 to TRBJ2-1; 7 bases are a match to TRBD2. J was trimmed by 2 bases and V by 6 bases; bases with no gene match: 7. The CDR3 extends over 15 amino acids. Germline CDR1 SGHAT, CDR2 FQNNGV. This CDR3 reads CASRAFGGAYNEQFF. The CDR3 nucleotides read TGTGCCAGCAGGGCATTTGGGGGGGCCTACAATGAGCAGTTCTTC.

This clone was recorded only once. The chain combines TRBV10-1 with TRBJ2-1, with 8 bases lining up with TRBD2. After removal of 8 bases from V and 3 bases from J, the junction contained 9 bases not matched to a gene. The CDR3 runs 15 residues. Germline lookup yields CDR1 WNHNN and CDR2 SYGVQD (reference sequence). CDR3 bases: TGCGCCAGCTCGAGTAGCGGGACCAACTACAATGAGCAGTTCTTC. This codes for CASSSSGTNYNEQFF.

The count of this clone is one. This chain joins TRBV9 and TRBJ2-7, with TRBD2 matching 8 bases. In germline, CDR1 is SGDLS, CDR2 YYNGEE. CDR3 size: 15 residues. V shed 4 bases and J 0 bases; nucleotides not matched to a gene: 6. Written as DNA, the CDR3 is TGTGCCAGCAGCCCCCGGGGGGGGCCCTCCTACGAGCAGTACTTC. It specifies CASSPRGGPSYEQYF.

The rearrangement uses TRBV10-3 and TRBJ2-7; 7 nucleotides align to TRBD2. The CDR3 contains 13 residues. V trimming: 6 bases; J trimming: 2 bases; junction bases outside the gene matches: 4. Germline values: CDR1 ENHRY, CDR2 SYGVKD. The DNA of the CDR3 is TGTGCCATCAGGGGGGACTACACCTACGAGCAGTACTTC. As protein: CAIRGDYTYEQYF.

The chain employs TRBV19 and TRBJ1-6; 7 bases map to TRBD1. Germline trimming cut 5 bases from V and 0 bases from J; bases unmatched to any gene: 7. This CDR3 is 17 amino acids long. Germline V gene data show CDR1 as LNHDA and CDR2 as SQIVND (reference sequence). The CDR3 sequence: CASSHRGQSSYNSPLHF. In DNA, the CDR3 is TGTGCCAGTAGTCACAGGGGACAGAGCTCCTATAATTCACCCCTCCACTTT.

The genes are TRBV6-6 and TRBJ2-5, with no clear D. The V end was cut by 6 bases, the J end by 5 bases, with 22 bases between. The CDR3 totals 16 residues. Germline V gene lookup returns CDR1 MNHNY and CDR2 SVGAGI (reference sequence). The CDR3 protein is CASSKGRADRRETQYF. DNA for the CDR3: TGTGCCAGCAGCAAGGGCCGGGCCGACCGTCGGGAGACCCAGTACTTC.

CDR3 protein: CASRRTGNFRETQYF. In nucleotides, the CDR3 is TGTGCCAGCAGACGCACAGGGAATTTCAGAGAGACCCAGTACTTC. The chain combines TRBV6-5 with TRBJ2-5, with D possibly being TRBD1 (6 bases). In germline, CDR1 is MNHEY, CDR2 SVGAGI. V shed 6 bases and J shed 4 bases, with 18 bases lying between them. The CDR3 spans 15 residues.

The V and J genes are TRBV5-6 and TRBJ1-1, with no clear D. The CDR3 has 14 residues. Germline assignment: CDR1 SGHDT and CDR2 YYEEEE. Trimming stripped 2 bases from V and 0 bases from J, with 8 bases between. CDR3 in DNA: TGTGCCAGCAGCTTTCGGAGGATGAACACTGAAGCTTTCTTT. This codes for CASSFRRMNTEAFF.

The chain uses TRBV20-1 and TRBJ1-3; TRBD1 agrees at 7 bases. After removal of 3 bases from V and 0 bases from J, the junction contained 11 bases not matched to a gene. CDR1 is DFQATT, CDR2 SNEGSKA, per germline (reference sequence). The CDR3 length is 17 residues. The CDR3 sequence is CSASDRKTGLSGNTIYF. The CDR3 nucleotides are TGCAGTGCTAGTGACCGGAAGACAGGGCTCTCTGGAAACACCATATATTTT.

This sequence joins TRBV5-4 and TRBJ2-5; D possibly corresponds to TRBD1 (6 bases). V lost 1 base and J lost 4, with 14 bases in between. The length of the CDR3 is 15 residues. CDR1 is SGHNT, CDR2 YYREEE, per germline (reference sequence). The CDR3 region has the DNA TGTGCCAGCAGCTTGCACCTGGGGGCGGGAGAGACCCAGTACTTC. Its translation is CASSLHLGAGETQYF.

J is TRBJ1-2 and V is TRBV28; weak D call: TRBD1 (5 bases). The CDR3 has 13 residues. Germline assignment: CDR1 MDHEN and CDR2 SYDVKM. The V gene lost 3 bases and the J gene lost 3 bases, with 8 bases spanning the gap. CDR3 protein: CASSFDRYYGYTF. In nucleotides, the CDR3 is TGTGCCAGCAGTTTCGACAGATACTATGGCTACACCTTC.

Here the CDR3 reads CASSSIGGEQFF. DNA for the CDR3: TGTGCCAGCAGCTCCATCGGCGGTGAGCAGTTCTTC. The rearrangement joins TRBV11-2 to TRBJ2-1; no firm D call. The V gene lost 4 bases and the J gene lost 9 bases, with 10 bases spanning the gap. Germline-derived CDR1 and CDR2 are SGHAT and FQNNGV. The CDR3 totals 12 residues.

This clone showed up just a few times. This sample also contains other DNA sequences that code for the same CDR3. The genes are TRBV18 and TRBJ2-5; D gene ambiguous. CDR1 KGHSH and CDR2 LQKENI come from the germline V gene. The ends were cut back, 2 bases at V and 5 bases at J, with 3 bases in the middle. There are 11 residues in the CDR3. CDR3 nucleotides: TGTGCCAGCTCACCAGGGGAGACCCAGTACTTC. The encoded protein is CASSPGETQYF.

V and J are TRBV4-1 and TRBJ2-7, with TRBD2 matching over 13 bases. The CDR3 spans 17 residues. Germline-derived CDR1 and CDR2 are MGHRA and YSYEKL. After removal of 1 base from V and 3 bases from J, the junction contained 6 bases not matched to a gene. The CDR3 sequence is CASSQGLGTSGIYEQYF. CDR3 sequence (DNA): TGCGCCAGCAGCCAAGGACTCGGGACTAGCGGGATCTACGAGCAGTACTTC.

V and J are TRBV9 and TRBJ2-1, with 11 bases lining up with TRBD1. With V trimmed by 0 bases and J by 4 bases, 6 bases remained unmatched. The CDR3 contains 17 residues. Germline V gene sequence: CDR1 SGDLS, CDR2 YYNGEE. DNA for the CDR3: TGTGCCAGCAGCGTAGAAGTGGGACAGGGGGTATACAATGAGCAGTTCTTC. It specifies CASSVEVGQGVYNEQFF. Using reference TRBV9 and TRBJ2-1 for the parts outside the CDR3, the full variable domain is DSGVTQTPKHLITATGQRVTLRCSPRSGDLSVYWYQQSLDQGLQFLIQYYNGEERAKGNILERFSAQQFPDLHSELNLSSLELGDSALYFCASSVEVGQGVYNEQFFGPGTRLTVL.

The J gene is TRBJ1-1, the V gene TRBV29-1; D not resolved. CDR1 and CDR2 (germline): SQVTM, ANQGSEA. The V and J ends lost 3 bases and 13 bases respectively, with 9 bases between them. The CDR3 totals 9 residues. CDR3 DNA sequence: TGCAGCGTTGACCCCGGAGGTTTCTTT. It specifies CSVDPGGFF.